This TCR beta chain is from a study of T cells in Graves' hyperthyroidism and ophthalmopathy. A note on this clonotype: Its antigen is as yet unknown.

Study results and caveats: Ophthalmopathy, as predicted by the model, came a median about seven months after the prediction.

The CDR3 is 13 amino acids. Looked up from germline, CDR1 is SNHLY and CDR2 is FYNNEI. V was clipped by 6 bases and J by 5 bases, with 11 bases between them. Exclusions: uncontrolled infection, other autoimmune disease, pregnancy, lactation. Clinicians diagnosed patients from clinical symptoms, serum thyroxine and TRAb, thyroid ultrasound and orbital computed tomography. Amplification yielded TCR beta CDR3 regions, with RNA transcripts as the source. HTBI primers were used for first-round RT-PCR of the TCR CDR3. TCRdb re-called the multiplex PCR reads with MiXCR, one entry per CDR3 protein. The data hold 600,000 to 700,000 distinct CDR3 sequences, with about 45% observed a single time.

The sample consisted of peripheral blood or thyroid tissue (not recorded which). This TCR came from an adult man with Graves' disease, either hyperthyroidism or ophthalmopathy (not recorded which). The chain joins TRBV2 to TRBJ1-5, with D possibly being TRBD1 (5 bases). CDR3 in amino acids: CASRQRDDQPQHF. CDR3 DNA: TGTGCCAGCAGGCAGCGGGACGATCAGCCCCAGCATTTT.